This TCR beta chain was identified during a study of control samples from healthy donors and cancer patients. The data were produced by immunoSEQ multiplex PCR, yet TCRdb's version contains in-frame clones alone and is incomplete. The table lists around 93,000 clones, 80% to 95% of them singletons. The CDR3 runs to 18 residues. Trimming took 6 bases from V and 9 from J, leaving 32 bases between them. Germline V gene data show CDR1 as MDHEN and CDR2 as SYDVKM. The sequenced sample was blood. This receptor was taken from a human donor in good health. The donor label of this sample is uncertain. The chain is built from TRBV28 and TRBJ1-1; D is perhaps TRBD1 (5 bases). Here the CDR3 reads CASRPGGTARFKGSKAFF. The DNA of the CDR3 is TGTGCCAGCAGACCCGGAGGTACAGCCCGATTTAAGGGGAGTAAAGCTTTCTTT.